This is a list of T cell receptor beta chains from one sample in a study of Tregs in tolerant kidney transplant recipients. Clones were read by immunoSEQ multiplex PCR, and TCRdb kept only the in-frame ones, dropping some. Found here are about 240,000 clones, roughly 84% of them singletons; the top ten hold 0.64%. Sequences were obtained from CD4+ T cells from blood. The receptors originated from a human donor in good health. Both conserved end residues are part of each CDR3. A D gene is named only where the DNA matches it firmly.

J gene	V gene	D gene	CDR3 DNA	CDR3 protein
TRBJ1-1	TRBV11-2	NA	TGTGCCAGCAGCTTAGGGCAGGCGTTGAACACTGAAGCTTTCTTT	CASSLGQALNTEAFF
TRBJ1-1	TRBV30	NA	TGTGCCTGGAGCGGGGGACCGCCGAACACTGAAGCTTTCTTT	CAWSGGPPNTEAFF
TRBJ1-3	TRBV30	NA	TGTGCCTGGAGTCTTACAGGAGCCATATATTTT	CAWSLTGAIYF
TRBJ2-1	TRBV7-2	NA	TGTGCCAGCAGCCAGGGACCAAGCTCCTACAATGAGCAGTTCTTC	CASSQGPSSYNEQFF
TRBJ1-2	TRBV7-8	NA	TGTGCCAGCAGCTTTGGAGCACTATCTAACTATGGCTACACCTTC	CASSFGALSNYGYTF
TRBJ1-2	TRBV30	NA	TGTGCCTGGAGTGCTACGGGGGTGGGTGGCTACACCTTC	CAWSATGVGGYTF
TRBJ2-3	TRBV11-2	NA	TGTGCCAGCAGCCCCCCTCGGTGGCTAGCGACCACAGATACGCAGTATTTT	CASSPPRWLATTDTQYF
TRBJ1-1	TRBV7-9	NA	TGTGCCAGCAGCCCGGAGACGGCAGAAGCTTTCTTT	CASSPETAEAFF
TRBJ2-7	TRBV7-9	TRBD2	TGTGCCAGCAGCTTAAACTCTGCGGGAGTTTCATCCTACGAGCAGTACTTC	CASSLNSAGVSSYEQYF
TRBJ1-1	TRBV5-1	TRBD1	TGCGCCAGCAGCCCAAAGTGGGACAGGGGAGGGACTGAAGCTTTCTTT	CASSPKWDRGGTEAFF
TRBJ2-4	TRBV6-5	TRBD1	TGTGCCAGCAATACAGGGGGCCTTCAGTACTTC	CASNTGGLQYF
TRBJ2-5	TRBV7-7	TRBD2	TGTGCCAGCAGCCATAGCGGGAGGAGGGAGACCCAGTACTTC	CASSHSGRRETQYF